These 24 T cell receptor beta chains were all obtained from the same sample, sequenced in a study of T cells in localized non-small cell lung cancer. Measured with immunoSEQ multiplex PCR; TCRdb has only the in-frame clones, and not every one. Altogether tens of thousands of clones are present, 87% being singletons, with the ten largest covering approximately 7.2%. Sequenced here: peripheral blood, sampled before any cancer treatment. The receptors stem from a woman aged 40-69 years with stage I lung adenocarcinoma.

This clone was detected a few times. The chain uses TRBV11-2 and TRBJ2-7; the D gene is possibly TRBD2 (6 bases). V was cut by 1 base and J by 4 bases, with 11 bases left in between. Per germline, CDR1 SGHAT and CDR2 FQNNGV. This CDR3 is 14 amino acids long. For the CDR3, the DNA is TGTGCCAGCAGCTTAGGAGGAGGGCTATACGAGCAGTACTTC. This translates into CASSLGGGLYEQYF. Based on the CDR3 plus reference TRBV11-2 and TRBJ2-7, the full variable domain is EAGVAQSPRYKIIEKRQSVAFWCNPISGHATLYWYQQILGQGPKLLIQFQNNGVVDDSQLPKDRFSAERLKGVDSTLKIQPAKLEDSAVYLCASSLGGGLYEQYFGPGTRLTVT.

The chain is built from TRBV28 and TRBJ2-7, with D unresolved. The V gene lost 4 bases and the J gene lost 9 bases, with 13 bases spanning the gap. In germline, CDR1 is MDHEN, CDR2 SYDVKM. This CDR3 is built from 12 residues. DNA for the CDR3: TGTGCCAGCAGTTCACCAAGTCGAGGGCAGTACTTC. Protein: CASSSPSRGQYF. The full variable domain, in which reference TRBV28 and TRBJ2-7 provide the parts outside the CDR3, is DVKVTQSSRYLVKRTGEKVFLECVQDMDHENMFWYRQDPGLGLRLIYFSYDVKMKEKGDIPEGYSVSREKKERFSLILESASTNQTSMYLCASSSPSRGQYFGPGTRLTVT.

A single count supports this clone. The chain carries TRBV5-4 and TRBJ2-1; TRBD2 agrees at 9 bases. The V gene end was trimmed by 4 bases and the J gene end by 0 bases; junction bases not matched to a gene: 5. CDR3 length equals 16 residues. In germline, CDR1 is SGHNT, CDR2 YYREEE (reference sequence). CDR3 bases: TGTGCCAGCAGCCGTAGCGGGGGACGCTCCTACAATGAGCAGTTCTTC. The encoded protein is CASSRSGGRSYNEQFF. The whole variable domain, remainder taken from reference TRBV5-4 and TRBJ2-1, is ETGVTQSPTHLIKTRGQQVTLRCSSQSGHNTVSWYQQALGQGPQFIFQYYREEENGRGNFPPRFSGLQFPNYSSELNVNALELDDSALYLCASSRSGGRSYNEQFFGPGTRLTVL.

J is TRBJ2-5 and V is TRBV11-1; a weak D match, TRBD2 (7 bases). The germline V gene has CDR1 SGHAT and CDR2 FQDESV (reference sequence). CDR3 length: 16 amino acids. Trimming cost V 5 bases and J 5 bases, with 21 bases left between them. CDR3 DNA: TGTGCCAGCAGCCCTACTATGGGGGGGGCTCGGGAGACCCAGTACTTC. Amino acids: CASSPTMGGARETQYF. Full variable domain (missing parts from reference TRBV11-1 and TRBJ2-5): EAEVAQSPRYKITEKSQAVAFWCDPISGHATLYWYRQILGQGPELLVQFQDESVVDDSQLPKDRFSAERLKGVDSTLKIQPAELGDSAMYLCASSPTMGGARETQYFGPGTRLLVL.

This CDR3 is CATSRDRRDRGFNQPQHF. In nucleotides, the CDR3 is TGTGCCACCAGCAGAGATCGGCGGGACAGGGGTTTCAATCAGCCCCAGCATTTT. The chain couples TRBV15 to TRBJ1-5; 10 nucleotides line up with TRBD1. The germline gives CDR1 LNHNV, CDR2 YYDKDF (reference sequence). V was clipped by 0 bases and J by 3 bases; unmatched bases: 8. CDR3 length: 18 amino acids.

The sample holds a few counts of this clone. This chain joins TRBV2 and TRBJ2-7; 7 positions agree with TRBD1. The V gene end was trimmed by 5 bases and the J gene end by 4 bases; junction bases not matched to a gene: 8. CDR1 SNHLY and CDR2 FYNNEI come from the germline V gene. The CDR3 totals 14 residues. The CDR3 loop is CASSKQGPGYEQYF. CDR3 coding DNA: TGTGCCAGCAGTAAACAGGGGCCAGGGTACGAGCAGTACTTC.

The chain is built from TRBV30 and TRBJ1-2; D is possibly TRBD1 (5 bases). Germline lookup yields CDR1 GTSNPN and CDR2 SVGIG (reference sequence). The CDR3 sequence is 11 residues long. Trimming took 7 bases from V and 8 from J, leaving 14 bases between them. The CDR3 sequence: CALHAKGGYTF. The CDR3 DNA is TGTGCCTTACACGCAAAGGGGGGCTACACCTTC.

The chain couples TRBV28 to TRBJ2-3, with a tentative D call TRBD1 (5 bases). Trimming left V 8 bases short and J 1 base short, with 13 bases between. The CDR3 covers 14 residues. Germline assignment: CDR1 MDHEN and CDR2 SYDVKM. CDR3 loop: CASEFVGRTDTQYF. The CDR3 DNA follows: TGTGCCAGCGAGTTTGTGGGGCGCACAGATACGCAGTATTTT. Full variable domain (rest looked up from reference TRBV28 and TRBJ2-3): DVKVTQSSRYLVKRTGEKVFLECVQDMDHENMFWYRQDPGLGLRLIYFSYDVKMKEKGDIPEGYSVSREKKERFSLILESASTNQTSMYLCASEFVGRTDTQYFGPGTRLTVL.

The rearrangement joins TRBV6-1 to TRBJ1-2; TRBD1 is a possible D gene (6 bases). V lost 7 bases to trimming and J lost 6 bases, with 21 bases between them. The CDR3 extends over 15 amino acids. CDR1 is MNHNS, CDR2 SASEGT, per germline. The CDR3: CASTPGAGTSNGYTF. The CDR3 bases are TGTGCCAGCACTCCAGGGGCAGGCACTTCTAATGGCTACACCTTC.

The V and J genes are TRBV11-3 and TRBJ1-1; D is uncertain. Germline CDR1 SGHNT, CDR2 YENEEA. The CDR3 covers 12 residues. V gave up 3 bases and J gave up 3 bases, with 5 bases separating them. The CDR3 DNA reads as TGTGCCAGCAGCTTTGGGGACACTGAAGCTTTCTTT. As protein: CASSFGDTEAFF.

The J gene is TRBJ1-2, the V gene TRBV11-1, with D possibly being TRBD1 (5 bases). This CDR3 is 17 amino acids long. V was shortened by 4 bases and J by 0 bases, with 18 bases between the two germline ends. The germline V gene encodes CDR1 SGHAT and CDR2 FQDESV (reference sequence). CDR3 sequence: CASSSERGVFTNYGYTF. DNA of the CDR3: TGTGCCAGCAGCTCCGAACGGGGGGTATTTACTAACTATGGCTACACCTTC.

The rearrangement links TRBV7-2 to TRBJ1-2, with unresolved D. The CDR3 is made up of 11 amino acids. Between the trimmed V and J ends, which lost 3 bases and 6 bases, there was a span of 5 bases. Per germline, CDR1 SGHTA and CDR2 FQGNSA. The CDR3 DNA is TGTGCCAGCAGCTTCGTAAATGGCTACACCTTC. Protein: CASSFVNGYTF.

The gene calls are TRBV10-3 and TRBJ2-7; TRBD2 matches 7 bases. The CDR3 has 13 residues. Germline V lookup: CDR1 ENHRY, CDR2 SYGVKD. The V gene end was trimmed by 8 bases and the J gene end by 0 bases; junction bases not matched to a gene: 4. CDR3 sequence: CAIAGVVSYEQYF. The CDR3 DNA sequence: TGTGCCATCGCGGGGGTCGTCTCCTACGAGCAGTACTTC.

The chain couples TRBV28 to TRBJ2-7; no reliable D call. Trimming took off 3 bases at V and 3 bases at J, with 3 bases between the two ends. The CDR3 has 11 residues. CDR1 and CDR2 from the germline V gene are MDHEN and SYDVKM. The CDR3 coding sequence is TGTGCCAGCAGTTTGAACTACGAGCAGTACTTC. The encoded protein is CASSLNYEQYF.

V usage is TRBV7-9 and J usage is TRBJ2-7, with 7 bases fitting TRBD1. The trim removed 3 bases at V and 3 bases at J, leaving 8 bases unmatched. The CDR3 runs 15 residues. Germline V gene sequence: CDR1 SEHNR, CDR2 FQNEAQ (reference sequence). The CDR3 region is CASSFLIGQDYEQYF. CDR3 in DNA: TGTGCCAGCAGCTTCCTCATCGGACAGGACTACGAGCAGTACTTC.

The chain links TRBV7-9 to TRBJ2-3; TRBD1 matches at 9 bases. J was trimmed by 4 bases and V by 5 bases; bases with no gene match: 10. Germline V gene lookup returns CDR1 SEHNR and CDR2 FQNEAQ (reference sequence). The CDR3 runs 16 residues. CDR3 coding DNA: TGTGCCAGCAGCCCACGGACAGGGGAAGGTCCAGATACGCAGTATTTT. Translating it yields CASSPRTGEGPDTQYF.

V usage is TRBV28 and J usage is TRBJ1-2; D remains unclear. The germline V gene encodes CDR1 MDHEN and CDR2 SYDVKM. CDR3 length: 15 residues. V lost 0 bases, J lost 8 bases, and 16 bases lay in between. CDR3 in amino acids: CASSLWAGFSGGYTF. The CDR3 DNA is TGTGCCAGCAGTTTATGGGCGGGTTTTAGTGGGGGCTACACCTTC.

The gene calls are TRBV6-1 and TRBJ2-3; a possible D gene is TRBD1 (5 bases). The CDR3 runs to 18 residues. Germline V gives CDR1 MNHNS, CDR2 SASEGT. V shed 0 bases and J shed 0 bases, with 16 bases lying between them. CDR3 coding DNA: TGTGCCAGCAGTGAAGCAGACGTTGGGGCAACTAGCACAGATACGCAGTATTTT. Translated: CASSEADVGATSTDTQYF.

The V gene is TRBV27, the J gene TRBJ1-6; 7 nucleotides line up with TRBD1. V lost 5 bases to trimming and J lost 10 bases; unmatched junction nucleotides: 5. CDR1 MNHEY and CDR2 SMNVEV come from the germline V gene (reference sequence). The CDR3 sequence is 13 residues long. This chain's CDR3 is CASSGDSRSPLHF. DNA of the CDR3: TGTGCCAGCAGTGGGGACAGTAGGTCACCCCTCCACTTT.

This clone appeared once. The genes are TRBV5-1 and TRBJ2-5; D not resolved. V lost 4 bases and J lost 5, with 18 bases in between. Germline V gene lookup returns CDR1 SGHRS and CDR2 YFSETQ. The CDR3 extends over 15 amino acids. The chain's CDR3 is CASSPSRPSRETQYF. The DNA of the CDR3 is TGCGCCAGCAGCCCGTCCCGCCCCAGCCGGGAGACCCAGTACTTC.

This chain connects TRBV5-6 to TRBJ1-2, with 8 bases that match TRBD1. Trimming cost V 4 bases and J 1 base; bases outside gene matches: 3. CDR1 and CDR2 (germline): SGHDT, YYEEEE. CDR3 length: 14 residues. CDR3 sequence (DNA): TGTGCCAGCAGCAAACAGGGGGTTAACTATGGCTACACCTTC. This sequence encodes CASSKQGVNYGYTF.

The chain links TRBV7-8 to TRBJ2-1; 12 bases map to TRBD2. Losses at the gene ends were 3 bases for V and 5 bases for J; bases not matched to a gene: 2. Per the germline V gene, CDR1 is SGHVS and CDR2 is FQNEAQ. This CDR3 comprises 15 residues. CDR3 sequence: CASSFLAGGDNEQFF. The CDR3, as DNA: TGTGCCAGCAGCTTTCTAGCGGGGGGGGACAATGAGCAGTTCTTC. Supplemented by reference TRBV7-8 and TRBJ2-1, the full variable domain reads GAGVSQSPRYKVAKRGQDVALRCDPISGHVSLFWYQQALGQGPEFLTYFQNEAQLDKSGLPSDRFFAERPEGSVSTLKIQRTQQEDSAVYLCASSFLAGGDNEQFFGPGTRLTVL.

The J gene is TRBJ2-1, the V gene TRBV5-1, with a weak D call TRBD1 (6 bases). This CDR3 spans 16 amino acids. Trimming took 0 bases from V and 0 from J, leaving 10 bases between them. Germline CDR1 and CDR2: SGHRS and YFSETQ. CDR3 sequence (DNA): TGCGCCAGCAGCTTGGGAGACAGGAGCTCCTACAATGAGCAGTTCTTC. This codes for CASSLGDRSSYNEQFF.

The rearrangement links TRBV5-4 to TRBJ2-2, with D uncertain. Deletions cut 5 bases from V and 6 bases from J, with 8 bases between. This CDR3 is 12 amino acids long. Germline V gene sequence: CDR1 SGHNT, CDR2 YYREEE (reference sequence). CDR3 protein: CASRDLAGELFF. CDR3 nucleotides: TGTGCCAGCAGAGATCTTGCCGGGGAGCTGTTTTTT.